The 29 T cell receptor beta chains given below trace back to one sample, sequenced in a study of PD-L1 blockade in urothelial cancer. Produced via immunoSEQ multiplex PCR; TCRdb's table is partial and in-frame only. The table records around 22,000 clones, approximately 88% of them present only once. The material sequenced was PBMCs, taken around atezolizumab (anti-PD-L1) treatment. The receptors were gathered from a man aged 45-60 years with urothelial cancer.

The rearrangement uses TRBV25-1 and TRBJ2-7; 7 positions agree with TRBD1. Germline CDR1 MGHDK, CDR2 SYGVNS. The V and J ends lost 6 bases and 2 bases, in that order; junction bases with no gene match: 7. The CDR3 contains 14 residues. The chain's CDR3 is CASSGDSITYEQYF. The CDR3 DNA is TGTGCCAGCAGCGGGGACAGCATCACCTACGAGCAGTACTTC.

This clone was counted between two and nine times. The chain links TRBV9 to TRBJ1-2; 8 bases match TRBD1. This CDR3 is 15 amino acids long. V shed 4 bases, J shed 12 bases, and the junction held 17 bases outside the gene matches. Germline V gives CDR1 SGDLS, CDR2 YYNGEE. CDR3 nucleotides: TGTGCCAGCAGCTTCGGACAGGGTGAAGGTGGGATCCACACCTTC. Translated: CASSFGQGEGGIHTF. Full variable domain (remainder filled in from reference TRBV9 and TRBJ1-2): DSGVTQTPKHLITATGQRVTLRCSPRSGDLSVYWYQQSLDQGLQFLIQYYNGEERAKGNILERFSAQQFPDLHSELNLSSLELGDSALYFCASSFGQGEGGIHTFGSGTRLTVV.

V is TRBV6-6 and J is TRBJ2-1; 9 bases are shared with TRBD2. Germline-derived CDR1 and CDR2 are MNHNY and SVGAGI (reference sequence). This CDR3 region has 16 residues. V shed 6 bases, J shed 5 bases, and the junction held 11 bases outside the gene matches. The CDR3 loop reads CASSPGSGGPNNEQFF. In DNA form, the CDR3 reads TGTGCCAGCAGCCCGGGGAGCGGGGGGCCTAACAATGAGCAGTTCTTC.

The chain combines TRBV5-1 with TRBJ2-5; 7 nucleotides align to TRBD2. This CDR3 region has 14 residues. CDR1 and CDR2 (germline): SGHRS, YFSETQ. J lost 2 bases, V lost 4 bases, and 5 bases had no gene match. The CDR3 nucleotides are TGCGCCAGCAGCAAGGGAGGGGTACAAGAGACCCAGTACTTC. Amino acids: CASSKGGVQETQYF.

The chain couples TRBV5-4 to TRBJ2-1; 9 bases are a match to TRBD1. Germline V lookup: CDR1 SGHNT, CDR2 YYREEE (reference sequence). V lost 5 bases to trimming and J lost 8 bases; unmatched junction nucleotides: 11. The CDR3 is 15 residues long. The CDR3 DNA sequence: TGTGCCAGCAGTCTTTCCGGGACAGGGATATATGAGCAGTTCTTC. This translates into CASSLSGTGIYEQFF.

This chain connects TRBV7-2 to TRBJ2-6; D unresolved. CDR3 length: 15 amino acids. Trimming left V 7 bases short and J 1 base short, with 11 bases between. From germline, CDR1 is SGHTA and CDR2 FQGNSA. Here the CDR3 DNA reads TGTGCCAGCACCCCCCAGTGGTCTGGGGCCAACGTCCTGACTTTC. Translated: CASTPQWSGANVLTF.

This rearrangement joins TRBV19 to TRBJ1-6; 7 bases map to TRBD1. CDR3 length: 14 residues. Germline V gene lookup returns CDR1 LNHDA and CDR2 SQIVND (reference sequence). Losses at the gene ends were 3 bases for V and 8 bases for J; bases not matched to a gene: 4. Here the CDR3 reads CASSMYRGDSPLHF. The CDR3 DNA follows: TGTGCCAGTAGTATGTACAGGGGAGATTCACCCCTCCACTTT.

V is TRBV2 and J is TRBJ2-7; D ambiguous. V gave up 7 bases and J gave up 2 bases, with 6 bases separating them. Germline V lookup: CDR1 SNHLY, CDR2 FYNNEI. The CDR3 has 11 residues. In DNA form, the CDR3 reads TGTGCCAGCAAACGGGCCTACGAGCAGTACTTC. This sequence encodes CASKRAYEQYF.

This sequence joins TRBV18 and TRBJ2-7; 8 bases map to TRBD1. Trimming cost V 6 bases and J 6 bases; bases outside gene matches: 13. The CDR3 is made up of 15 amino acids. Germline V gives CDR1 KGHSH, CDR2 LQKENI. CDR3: CASSQLTGTGTEQYF. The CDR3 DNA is TGTGCCAGCTCGCAATTAACCGGGACAGGAACCGAGCAGTACTTC.

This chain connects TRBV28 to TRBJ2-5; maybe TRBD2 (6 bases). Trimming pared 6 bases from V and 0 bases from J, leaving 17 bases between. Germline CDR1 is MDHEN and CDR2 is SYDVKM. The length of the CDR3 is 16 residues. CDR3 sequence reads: CASRAGFVGNQETQYF. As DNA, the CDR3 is TGTGCCAGCAGGGCGGGGTTTGTAGGCAACCAAGAGACCCAGTACTTC.

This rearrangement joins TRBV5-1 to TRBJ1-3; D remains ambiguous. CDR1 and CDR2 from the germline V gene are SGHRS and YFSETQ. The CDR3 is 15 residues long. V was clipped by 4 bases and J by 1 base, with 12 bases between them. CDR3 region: CASSPEGLSGNTIYF. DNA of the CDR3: TGCGCCAGCAGCCCGGAAGGACTATCTGGAAACACCATATATTTT.

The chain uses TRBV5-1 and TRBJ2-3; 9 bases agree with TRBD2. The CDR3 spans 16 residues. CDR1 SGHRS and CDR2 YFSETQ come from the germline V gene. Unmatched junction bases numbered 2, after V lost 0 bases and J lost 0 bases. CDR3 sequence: CASSLGSGGSTDTQYF. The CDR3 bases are TGCGCCAGCAGCTTGGGTAGCGGGGGAAGCACAGATACGCAGTATTTT.

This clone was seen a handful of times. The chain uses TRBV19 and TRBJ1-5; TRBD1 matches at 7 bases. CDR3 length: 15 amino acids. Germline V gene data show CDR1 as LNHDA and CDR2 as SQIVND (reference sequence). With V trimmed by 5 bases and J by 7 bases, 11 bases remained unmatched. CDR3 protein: CASSGIGQAEQPQHF. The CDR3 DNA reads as TGTGCCAGTAGTGGTATAGGACAGGCCGAGCAGCCCCAGCATTTT.

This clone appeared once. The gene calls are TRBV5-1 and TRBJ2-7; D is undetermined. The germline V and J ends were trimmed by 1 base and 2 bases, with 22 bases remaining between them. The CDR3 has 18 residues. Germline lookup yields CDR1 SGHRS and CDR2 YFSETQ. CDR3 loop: CASSLYSLGQNPTYEQYF. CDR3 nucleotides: TGCGCCAGCAGCTTGTATTCCCTTGGCCAGAATCCGACCTACGAGCAGTACTTC.

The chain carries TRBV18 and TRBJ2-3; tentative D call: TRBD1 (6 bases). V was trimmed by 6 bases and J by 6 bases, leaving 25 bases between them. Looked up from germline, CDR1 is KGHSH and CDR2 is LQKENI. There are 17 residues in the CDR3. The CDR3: CASSLLQLGGRSDTQYF. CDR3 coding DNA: TGTGCCAGCTCCCTGTTGCAGTTAGGGGGTCGGTCCGATACGCAGTATTTT.

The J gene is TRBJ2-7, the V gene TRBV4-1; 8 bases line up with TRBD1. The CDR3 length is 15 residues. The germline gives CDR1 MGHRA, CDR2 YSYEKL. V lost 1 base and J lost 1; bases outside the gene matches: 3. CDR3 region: CASSQGNRGSYEQYF. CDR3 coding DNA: TGCGCCAGCAGCCAAGGCAACAGGGGGTCCTACGAGCAGTACTTC.

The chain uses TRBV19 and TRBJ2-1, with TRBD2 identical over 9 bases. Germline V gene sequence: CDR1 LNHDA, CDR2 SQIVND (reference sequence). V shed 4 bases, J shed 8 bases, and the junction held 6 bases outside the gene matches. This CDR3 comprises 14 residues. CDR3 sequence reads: CASSKPGTSYEQFF. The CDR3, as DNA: TGTGCCAGTAGTAAACCCGGGACTAGCTATGAGCAGTTCTTC.

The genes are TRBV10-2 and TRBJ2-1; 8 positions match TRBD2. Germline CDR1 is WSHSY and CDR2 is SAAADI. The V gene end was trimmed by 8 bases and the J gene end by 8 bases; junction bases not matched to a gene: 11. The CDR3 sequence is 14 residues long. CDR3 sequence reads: CASEEGGRSYEQFF. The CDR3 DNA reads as TGCGCCAGCGAGGAGGGCGGGAGGTCTTATGAGCAGTTCTTC.

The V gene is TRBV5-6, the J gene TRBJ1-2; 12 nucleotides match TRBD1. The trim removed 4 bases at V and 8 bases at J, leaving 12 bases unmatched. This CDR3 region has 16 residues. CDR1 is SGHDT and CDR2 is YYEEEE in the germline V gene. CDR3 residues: CASSPEWGQGAQGYTF. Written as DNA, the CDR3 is TGTGCCAGCAGCCCCGAGTGGGGACAGGGGGCGCAGGGCTACACCTTC.

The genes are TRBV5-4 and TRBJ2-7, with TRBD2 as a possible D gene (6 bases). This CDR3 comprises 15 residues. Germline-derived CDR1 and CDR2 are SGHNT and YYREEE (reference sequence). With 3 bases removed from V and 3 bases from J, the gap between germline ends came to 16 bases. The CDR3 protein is CASSSGASGGYEQYF. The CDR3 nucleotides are TGTGCCAGCAGCTCCGGGGCCTCCGGGGGCTACGAGCAGTACTTC.

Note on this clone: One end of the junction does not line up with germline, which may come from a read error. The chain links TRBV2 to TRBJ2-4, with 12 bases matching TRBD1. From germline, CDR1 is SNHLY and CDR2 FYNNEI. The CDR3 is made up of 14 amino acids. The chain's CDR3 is CASSAGTGGADLDF. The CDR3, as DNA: TGTGCCAGCAGTGCCGGGACAGGGGGCGCGGACCTTGACTTC. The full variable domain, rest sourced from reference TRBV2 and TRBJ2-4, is EPEVTQTPSHQVTQMGQEVILRCVPISNHLYFYWYRQILGQKVEFLVSFYNNEISEKSEIFDDQFSVERPDGSNFTLKIRSTKLEDSAMYFCASSAGTGGADLDFGAGTRLSVL.

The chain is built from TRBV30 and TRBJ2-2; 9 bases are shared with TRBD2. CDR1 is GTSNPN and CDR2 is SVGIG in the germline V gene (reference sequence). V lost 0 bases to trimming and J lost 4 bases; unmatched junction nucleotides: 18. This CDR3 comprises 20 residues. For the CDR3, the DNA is TGTGCCTGGAGTGTACCCGGGAGAGGTCGGCGGGGGGGCCGCACCGGGGAGCTGTTTTTT. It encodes CAWSVPGRGRRGGRTGELFF.

This chain's CDR3 is CASSLRGGSGNTIYF. The CDR3 DNA follows: TGTGCCAGCAGTTTGCGGGGAGGCTCTGGAAACACCATATATTTT. V usage is TRBV27 and J usage is TRBJ1-3; D uncertain. CDR1 MNHEY and CDR2 SMNVEV come from the germline V gene (reference sequence). With 3 bases removed from V and 0 bases from J, the gap between germline ends came to 9 bases. CDR3 length: 15 residues.

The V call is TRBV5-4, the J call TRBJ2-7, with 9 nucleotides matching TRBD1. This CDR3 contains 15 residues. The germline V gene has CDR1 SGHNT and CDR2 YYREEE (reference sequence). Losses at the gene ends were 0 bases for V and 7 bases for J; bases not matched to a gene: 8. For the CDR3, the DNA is TGTGCCAGCAGCTTGGGAGGGACAGGGTCGACTGAGCAGTACTTC. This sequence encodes CASSLGGTGSTEQYF.

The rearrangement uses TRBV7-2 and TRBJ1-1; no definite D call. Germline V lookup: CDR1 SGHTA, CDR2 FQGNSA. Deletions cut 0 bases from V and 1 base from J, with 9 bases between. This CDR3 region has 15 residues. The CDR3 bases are TGTGCCAGCAGCTTAGCGGGCAGCCCGAACACTGAAGCTTTCTTT. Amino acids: CASSLAGSPNTEAFF.

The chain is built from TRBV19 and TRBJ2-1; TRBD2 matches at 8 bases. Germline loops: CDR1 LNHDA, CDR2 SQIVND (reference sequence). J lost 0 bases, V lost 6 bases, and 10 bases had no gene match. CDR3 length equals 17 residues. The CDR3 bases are TGTGCCAGTAGAAAGCCGGGGGGGGCGATCTCCTACAATGAGCAGTTCTTC. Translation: CASRKPGGAISYNEQFF.

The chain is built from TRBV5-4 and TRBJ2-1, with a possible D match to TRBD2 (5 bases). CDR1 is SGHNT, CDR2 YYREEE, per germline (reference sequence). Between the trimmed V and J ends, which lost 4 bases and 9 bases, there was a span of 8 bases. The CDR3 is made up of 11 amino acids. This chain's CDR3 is CASSVSGEQFF. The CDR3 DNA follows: TGTGCCAGCAGCGTCAGCGGTGAGCAGTTCTTC. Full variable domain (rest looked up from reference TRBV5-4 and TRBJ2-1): ETGVTQSPTHLIKTRGQQVTLRCSSQSGHNTVSWYQQALGQGPQFIFQYYREEENGRGNFPPRFSGLQFPNYSSELNVNALELDDSALYLCASSVSGEQFFGPGTRLTVL.

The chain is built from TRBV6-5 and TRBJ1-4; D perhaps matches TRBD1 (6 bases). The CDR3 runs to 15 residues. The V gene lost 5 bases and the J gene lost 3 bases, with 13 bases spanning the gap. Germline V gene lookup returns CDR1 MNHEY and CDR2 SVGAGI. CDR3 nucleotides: TGTGCCAGCAGTGGGGGGCGGGGGCCTAATGAAAAACTGTTTTTT. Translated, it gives CASSGGRGPNEKLFF.

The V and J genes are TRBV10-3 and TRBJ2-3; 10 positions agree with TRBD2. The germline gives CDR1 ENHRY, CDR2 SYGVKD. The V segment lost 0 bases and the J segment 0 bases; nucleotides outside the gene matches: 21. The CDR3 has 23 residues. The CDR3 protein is CAISESIGELASGGLSSTDTQYF. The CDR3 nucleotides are TGTGCCATCAGTGAGTCGATCGGGGAACTCGCTAGCGGGGGATTATCTAGCACAGATACGCAGTATTTT.